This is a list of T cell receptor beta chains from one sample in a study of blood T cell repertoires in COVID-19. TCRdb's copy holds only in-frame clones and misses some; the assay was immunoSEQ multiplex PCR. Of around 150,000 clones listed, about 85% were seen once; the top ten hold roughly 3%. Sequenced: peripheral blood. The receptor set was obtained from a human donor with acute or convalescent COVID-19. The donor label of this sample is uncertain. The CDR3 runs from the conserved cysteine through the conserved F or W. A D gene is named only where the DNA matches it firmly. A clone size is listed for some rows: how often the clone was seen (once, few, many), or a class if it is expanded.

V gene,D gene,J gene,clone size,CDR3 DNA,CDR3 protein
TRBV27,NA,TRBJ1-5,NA,TGTGCCAGCAGTATTGGGGGGAATCAGCCCCAGCATTTT,CASSIGGNQPQHF
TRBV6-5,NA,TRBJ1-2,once,TGTGCCAGCAGAGGAGAAGGACAGCCACCCTATGGCTACACCTTC,CASRGEGQPPYGYTF
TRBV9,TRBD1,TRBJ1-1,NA,TGTGCCAGCAGCCCAAGTACGACAGGGGTCAGCACTGAAGCTTTCTTT,CASSPSTTGVSTEAFF
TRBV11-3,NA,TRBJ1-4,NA,TGTGCCAGCAGCTTAAGGCGTCCAGGTGACGAAAAACTGTTTTTT,CASSLRRPGDEKLFF
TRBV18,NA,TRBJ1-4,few,TGTGCCAGCTTACAGACAGTCCGTAATGAAAAACTGTTTTTT,CASLQTVRNEKLFF
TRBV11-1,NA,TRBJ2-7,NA,TGTGCCAGCAGCTTAGTCGGGGGGCAGGCTCGCGAGCAGTACTTC,CASSLVGGQAREQYF
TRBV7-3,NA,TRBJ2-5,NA,TGTGCCAGCAGCCCCCTAGGGGGTACAGAGACCCAGTACTTC,CASSPLGGTETQYF
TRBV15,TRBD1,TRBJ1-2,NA,TGTGCCACCAGCGTGCGGGACAGGGGTTTGGGGGGCTACACCTTC,CATSVRDRGLGGYTF
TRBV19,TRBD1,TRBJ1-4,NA,TGTGCCAGTAGTATTGGGACAGACTCTGAAAAACTGTTTTTT,CASSIGTDSEKLFF
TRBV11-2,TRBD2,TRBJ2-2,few,TGTGCCAGCAGCCCCCGGGGGGGGGCAGTCACCGGGGAGCTGTTTTTT,CASSPRGGAVTGELFF
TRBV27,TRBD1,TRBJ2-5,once,TGTGCCAGCAGTTTGGACAGGGAGGAGACCCAGTACTTC,CASSLDREETQYF
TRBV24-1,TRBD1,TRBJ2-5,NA,TGTGCCACCAGTGGATCGGACAGGAGGAACCAAGAGACCCAGTACTTC,CATSGSDRRNQETQYF
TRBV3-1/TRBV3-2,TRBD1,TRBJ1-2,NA,TGTGCCAGCAGCCTCGGGGACAGGGTTTGGGGCAACTATGGCTACACCTTC,CASSLGDRVWGNYGYTF
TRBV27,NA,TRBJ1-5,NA,TGTGCCAGCAGTTTATCGGGCGGACTTAATCAGCCCCAGCATTTT,CASSLSGGLNQPQHF
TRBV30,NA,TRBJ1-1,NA,TGTGCCTGGAACAGCGATGGAGGGCTCAAAGCTTTCTTT,CAWNSDGGLKAFF
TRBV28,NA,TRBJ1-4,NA,TGTGCCAGCAGGAGAGGCACCGGGAATCCAACTAATGAAAAACTGTTTTTT,CASRRGTGNPTNEKLFF